This TCR beta chain originates from a study of regulatory T cells in long-lasting Graves disease. Study details: Patients with persistent Graves' disease had over 5 years of antithyroid drugs and persistent TSH receptor antibodies.

Time point specified: persistent/refractory GD, antithyroid drugs over 5 years with positive TRAb. PBMC RNA served as the TCR library source. About this clonotype: Its antigen is unknown.

Researchers made TCR beta libraries by using iRepertoire HTBI primers and running Arm-PCR on CDR3 regions. Source study methods: Across the samples, identification revealed 50 to 80 TRBV and some 14 TRBJ segments. TCRdb redid the calling of the multiplex PCR reads with MiXCR, one entry per CDR3 protein. Clone size and V and J calls follow TCRdb, not the original study. The repertoire consists of over 650,000 distinct CDR3 sequences, with approximately 29% occurring once and the leading ten covering under 55%. Broader study findings: TCR diversity was lower in persistent than newly diagnosed Graves' disease. Under persistent disease, TRBV28, TRBJ1-2 and TRBJ2-5 were used preferentially.

The CDR3 runs to 13 residues. The germline V and J ends were trimmed by 0 bases and 2 bases, with 7 bases remaining between them. CDR1 and CDR2 from the germline V gene are SQVTM and ANQGSEA. This chain links TRBV29-1 with TRBJ1-2; no reliable D call. The sequence was obtained from a female donor with Graves disease. The sequencing used peripheral blood mononuclear cells (PBMCs), collected when the disease was refractory, from a patient treated with antithyroid drugs. Here the CDR3 reads CSVEEVANYGYTF. The CDR3 nucleotides read TGCAGCGTTGAAGAAGTCGCAAACTATGGCTACACCTTC.